Below, 30 T cell receptor beta chains from the same sample are listed, as sequenced in a study of T-cell reconstitution after alpha-beta-depleted transplantation in children. Unique molecular identifiers were built into the TCRbeta library. MiXCR was run by TCRdb on the PCR reads, yielding one entry per CDR3 protein. The sample carries about 490,000 distinct CDR3 sequences, 8% to 11% recorded once. Sequenced here: PBMCs, sampled before TCRalphabeta/CD19-depleted stem cell transplant. These TCRs come from a child under 10 years old with inherited bone marrow failure, due to receive a stem cell transplant.

The chain employs TRBV20-1 and TRBJ2-1; D unresolved. The V end lost 0 bases, the J end lost 0 bases, and 6 bases lay between the germline ends. The germline gives CDR1 DFQATT, CDR2 SNEGSKA (reference sequence). The length of the CDR3 is 14 residues. In nucleotides, the CDR3 is TGCAGTGCTAGAGACAGCAGCTCCTACAATGAGCAGTTCTTC. As protein: CSARDSSSYNEQFF.

This clonotype was found many times. J is TRBJ2-1 and V is TRBV29-1; D possibly corresponds to TRBD2 (5 bases). Looked up from germline, CDR1 is SQVTM and CDR2 is ANQGSEA. V lost 6 bases, J lost 1 base, and 7 bases lay in between. There are 12 residues in the CDR3. The CDR3 bases are TGCAGCGTAGCGGTATCCTACAATGAGCAGTTCTTC. It translates to CSVAVSYNEQFF.

Worth noting for this clonotype: This may come from a read error, since a much larger clone is one base off. This sequence joins TRBV28 and TRBJ2-4; D is unresolved. In germline, CDR1 is MDHEN, CDR2 SYDVKM. Deletions cut 7 bases from V and 4 bases from J, with 8 bases between. This CDR3 is 12 amino acids long. The CDR3 protein is CASNFGKNIQYF. The CDR3 DNA reads TGTGCCAGCAATTTTGGTAAAAACATTCAGTACTTC.

At least ten counts were recorded for this clonotype. The CDR3, as DNA: TGTGCCAGCACCTCAATCGGGACTAGCAATGAGCAGTTCTTC. This translates into CASTSIGTSNEQFF. The chain employs TRBV12-3 or TRBV12-4 and TRBJ2-1; 8 bases are shared with TRBD2. After removal of 7 bases from V and 6 bases from J, the junction contained 8 bases not matched to a gene. CDR3 size: 14 residues.

CDR3 bases: TGTGCCAGCAGTGCCGGGACAGGGTACCATGAGCAGTTCTTC. Translating it yields CASSAGTGYHEQFF. The V and J genes are TRBV28 and TRBJ2-1; TRBD1 aligns across 9 bases. CDR3 length: 14 amino acids. Germline assignment: CDR1 MDHEN and CDR2 SYDVKM. The ends lost 5 bases at V and 8 bases at J; junction bases unmatched: 7. Drawing the rest from reference TRBV28 and TRBJ2-1, the complete variable domain is DVKVTQSSRYLVKRTGEKVFLECVQDMDHENMFWYRQDPGLGLRLIYFSYDVKMKEKGDIPEGYSVSREKKERFSLILESASTNQTSMYLCASSAGTGYHEQFFGPGTRLTVL.

In this sample, this clonotype turned up a few times. The chain employs TRBV28 and TRBJ1-5; 7 bases line up with TRBD1. V dropped 2 bases and J dropped 4; count of bases not matched to a gene: 14. The CDR3 is 18 residues long. Germline values: CDR1 MDHEN, CDR2 SYDVKM. This CDR3 is CASSLVRGKGGGNQPQHF. The CDR3 DNA is TGTGCCAGCAGTTTAGTTAGGGGGAAAGGGGGCGGGAATCAGCCCCAGCATTTT.

This clonotype was seen a handful of times. The gene calls are TRBV20-1 and TRBJ2-2, with unresolved D. V was shortened by 3 bases and J by 4 bases, with 9 bases between the two germline ends. Looked up from germline, CDR1 is DFQATT and CDR2 is SNEGSKA (reference sequence). This CDR3 is built from 13 residues. In DNA, the CDR3 is TGCAGTGCTAGTGAGTGGGGCACCGGGGAGCTGTTTTTT. Amino acid sequence: CSASEWGTGELFF.

This clonotype showed up just a few times. This chain links TRBV4-1 with TRBJ2-1; D not certain. Germline V CDR1 and CDR2: MGHRA, YSYEKL. With 4 bases removed from V and 5 bases from J, the gap between germline ends came to 15 bases. The CDR3 spans 15 residues. The CDR3 coding sequence is TGCGCCAGCAGCCCCCTCAAAAATTCAGACAATGAGCAGTTCTTC. Translating gives CASSPLKNSDNEQFF.

The chain couples TRBV6-5 to TRBJ2-7; weak D call: TRBD2 (6 bases). In germline, CDR1 is MNHEY, CDR2 SVGAGI. V lost 6 bases, J lost 6 bases, and 12 bases lay in between. The CDR3 loop spans 12 amino acids. Here the CDR3 reads CASSPGLLEQYF. In nucleotides, the CDR3 is TGTGCCAGCAGCCCCGGACTACTCGAGCAGTACTTC.

This clonotype was seen at least ten times. The chain employs TRBV4-3 and TRBJ2-7; D is uncertain. V shed 0 bases and J shed 0 bases, with 6 bases lying between them. CDR1 and CDR2 from the germline V gene are LGHNA and YSLEER. The CDR3 extends over 14 amino acids. The CDR3 DNA reads as TGCGCCAGCAGCCAAGAAACGGTCTCCTACGAGCAGTACTTC. Translated, it gives CASSQETVSYEQYF.

The table lists this clonotype with many counts. CDR3 in amino acids: CSALRGLSNQPQHF. The DNA of the CDR3 is TGCAGTGCCCTAAGGGGGTTGAGCAATCAGCCCCAGCATTTT. This chain uses TRBV20-1 with TRBJ1-5, with D maybe TRBD1 (6 bases). The V gene lost 6 bases and the J gene lost 1 base, with 13 bases spanning the gap. The CDR3 is 14 amino acids. CDR1 DFQATT and CDR2 SNEGSKA come from the germline V gene (reference sequence).

The rearrangement links TRBV30 to TRBJ1-2; D unclear. The V end lost 3 bases, the J end lost 7 bases, and 12 bases lay between the germline ends. From germline, CDR1 is GTSNPN and CDR2 SVGIG (reference sequence). This CDR3 has 12 amino acids. In nucleotides, the CDR3 is TGTGCCTGGAGCCATCAGGTTGCTGGCTACACCTTC. This encodes CAWSHQVAGYTF.

This clonotype has a count of ten or more. The rearrangement links TRBV18 to TRBJ1-2; D uncertain. V was shortened by 5 bases and J by 2 bases, with 6 bases between the two germline ends. From germline, CDR1 is KGHSH and CDR2 LQKENI. The CDR3 runs to 12 residues. The CDR3 loop reads CASSGQNYGYTF. The CDR3 DNA follows: TGTGCCAGCTCAGGGCAGAACTATGGCTACACCTTC.

This clonotype has a count of ten or more. The chain employs TRBV21-1 and TRBJ2-2; the D call TRBD2 from the table was never checked on the DNA. TRBV21-1 counts as a pseudogene. CDR3 size: 16 residues. The CDR3 reads CASSKEGGGRSGELFF. The CDR3 DNA reads TGTGCCAGCAGCAAAGAGGGGGGAGGGCGGTCCGGGGAGCTGTTTTTT.

This clonotype was counted only a few times. V is TRBV5-1 and J is TRBJ1-3; 10 bases agree with TRBD1. J lost 0 bases, V lost 2 bases, and 11 bases had no gene match. This CDR3 has 19 residues. CDR1 is SGHRS and CDR2 is YFSETQ in the germline V gene. CDR3: CASSFKGSGQGRSGNTIYF. The DNA of the CDR3 is TGCGCCAGCAGCTTCAAAGGATCGGGACAGGGGCGCTCTGGAAACACCATATATTTT.

The rearrangement links TRBV24-1 to TRBJ2-5; 10 bases are a match to TRBD2. The CDR3 is made up of 15 amino acids. V lost 7 bases and J lost 4; bases outside the gene matches: 8. Germline assignment: CDR1 KGHDR and CDR2 SFDVKD. CDR3 protein: CATSSPSGSGETQYF. CDR3 DNA: TGTGCCACCAGCTCTCCTAGCGGGAGTGGAGAGACCCAGTACTTC.

This clonotype was recorded at least ten times. The V and J genes are TRBV4-3 and TRBJ1-6, with D unclear. The ends were cut back, 0 bases at V and 6 bases at J, with 15 bases in the middle. The germline V gene has CDR1 LGHNA and CDR2 YSLEER. The CDR3 consists of 17 residues. The CDR3 sequence is CASSQDSGGVVNSPLHF. DNA of the CDR3: TGCGCCAGCAGCCAAGATAGCGGCGGGGTAGTTAATTCACCCCTCCACTTT.

On this clonotype itself: A much larger clone differs from this one at a single base, so this may be a read error. The chain links TRBV4-3 to TRBJ1-1; tentative D call: TRBD1 (5 bases). Germline-derived CDR1 and CDR2 are LGHNA and YSLEER. This CDR3 spans 13 amino acids. V was shortened by 4 bases and J by 5 bases, with 11 bases between the two germline ends. CDR3 loop: CASSRNGATEAFF. For the CDR3, the DNA is TGCGCCAGCAGCCGAAATGGGGCGACTGAAGCTTTCTTT.

This clonotype was recorded many times. The chain carries TRBV4-1 and TRBJ1-1, with 7 nucleotides matching TRBD1. V lost 4 bases and J lost 1; bases outside the gene matches: 6. Germline loops: CDR1 MGHRA, CDR2 YSYEKL. The CDR3 covers 15 residues. The CDR3 spells CASSPVQGQNTEAFF. In DNA form, the CDR3 reads TGCGCCAGCAGCCCCGTACAGGGGCAGAACACTGAAGCTTTCTTT.

This clonotype came up a few times. The chain recombines TRBV28 with TRBJ2-5; 12 nucleotides agree with TRBD2. The CDR3 length is 15 residues. The V gene end was trimmed by 6 bases and the J gene end by 7 bases; junction bases not matched to a gene: 9. The V gene's germline CDR1 is MDHEN and CDR2 SYDVKM. The CDR3 region is CASRLTTSGGGTQYF. In DNA, the CDR3 is TGTGCCAGCAGATTAACGACTAGCGGGGGTGGGACCCAGTACTTC.

V usage is TRBV19 and J usage is TRBJ2-1; 10 bases are shared with TRBD2. Germline V gene data show CDR1 as LNHDA and CDR2 as SQIVND (reference sequence). This CDR3 has 15 amino acids. V was pared by 5 bases and J by 5 bases, with 6 bases of the junction left unmatched. The CDR3 DNA reads TGTGCCAGTAGTCTCATAGGACTAGCGGACAATGAGCAGTTCTTC. Translating it yields CASSLIGLADNEQFF.

CDR3 in amino acids: CASSNEQGALDLNTEAFF. The DNA for the CDR3 is TGTGCCAGCAGTAATGAGCAGGGGGCCCTGGACCTGAACACTGAAGCTTTCTTT. The V gene is TRBV28, the J gene TRBJ1-1; TRBD1 agrees at 8 bases. The junction had 14 bases not matched to a gene; V was cut back by 5 bases and J by 0 bases. Per germline, CDR1 MDHEN and CDR2 SYDVKM. The CDR3 runs to 18 residues.

This clonotype was observed at least ten times. This chain joins TRBV4-3 and TRBJ2-7; TRBD2 matches at 8 bases. Trimming removed 0 bases from V and 2 bases from J; junction bases left unmatched: 6. This CDR3 region has 16 residues. Germline CDR1 is LGHNA and CDR2 is YSLEER. This chain's CDR3 is CASSQDPLAAPYEQYF. The CDR3 DNA is TGCGCCAGCAGCCAAGATCCACTAGCGGCCCCCTACGAGCAGTACTTC.

This clonotype has a count of ten or more. V usage is TRBV9 and J usage is TRBJ2-2; D unresolved. CDR1 is SGDLS and CDR2 is YYNGEE in the germline V gene. Between the trimmed V and J ends, which lost 4 bases and 4 bases, there was a span of 14 bases. The CDR3 contains 15 residues. DNA for the CDR3: TGTGCCAGCAGCAACACCGGGTCACGCACCGGGGAGCTGTTTTTT. The encoded protein is CASSNTGSRTGELFF.

This clonotype came up many times. The chain employs TRBV6-1 and TRBJ2-1, with D possibly being TRBD2 (7 bases). The CDR3 contains 16 residues. Germline-derived CDR1 and CDR2 are MNHNS and SASEGT. Trimming removed 7 bases from V and 0 bases from J, with 16 bases in between. The CDR3 spells CASTLGGGSSYNEQFF. Here the CDR3 DNA reads TGTGCCAGCACCCTCGGGGGCGGGAGCTCCTACAATGAGCAGTTCTTC.

The gene calls are TRBV11-2 and TRBJ2-7, with D unclear. CDR1 SGHAT and CDR2 FQNNGV come from the germline V gene. The V end was cut by 1 base, the J end by 9 bases, with 10 bases between. There are 12 residues in the CDR3. CDR3 region: CASSLGPLGQYF. DNA for the CDR3: TGTGCCAGCAGCTTAGGCCCCCTAGGGCAGTACTTC.

The CDR3 region has the DNA TGTGCCAGCAGCGCCAACCCCGGCTCCTACGAGCAGTACTTC. It codes for CASSANPGSYEQYF. This rearrangement joins TRBV21-1 to TRBJ2-7. TRBV21-1 is a pseudogene segment. The CDR3 sequence is 14 residues long.

This clonotype has ten or more counts. The rearrangement links TRBV5-1 to TRBJ2-2; D perhaps matches TRBD2 (5 bases). V was shortened by 6 bases and J by 1 base, with 10 bases between the two germline ends. The CDR3 length is 14 residues. Germline CDR1 SGHRS, CDR2 YFSETQ. The CDR3 DNA sequence: TGCGCCAGCACGCGGGCAGAGAACACCGGGGAGCTGTTTTTT. It yields the protein CASTRAENTGELFF.

This clonotype occurred many times. This chain joins TRBV4-2 and TRBJ2-5; 7 positions match TRBD2. The CDR3 spans 15 residues. V trimming: 1 base; J trimming: 5 bases; junction bases outside the gene matches: 7. Germline V gene data show CDR1 as LGHNA and CDR2 as YNFKEQ. In nucleotides, the CDR3 is TGTGCCAGCAGCCAAGGAGGGAGGGCGGGGGAGACCCAGTACTTC. Protein sequence: CASSQGGRAGETQYF.

This clonotype was seen many times. The chain couples TRBV10-3 to TRBJ2-1; 12 nucleotides agree with TRBD2. CDR1 ENHRY and CDR2 SYGVKD come from the germline V gene. The CDR3 has 19 residues. Trimming cost V 0 bases and J 4 bases; bases outside gene matches: 10. In nucleotides, the CDR3 is TGTGCCATCAGTGAGTCTACGGCTAGCGGGAGGGCCCTGTACAATGAGCAGTTCTTC. This translates into CAISESTASGRALYNEQFF.